This T cell receptor beta chain appears in the sequencing data of a study of T cells in localized non-small cell lung cancer. Points from the study as a whole: Investigators sequenced only a single tumor region, leaving heterogeneity possible. Uninvolved adjacent lung showed the highest T cell clonality, exceeding tumor. In adjacent lung appeared a median approximately 61 of the top 100 tumor clones.

To note about this clone: Its antigen is not identified.

Sequenced by immunoSEQ multiplex PCR; TCRdb stores in-frame clones only, minus some. Of 130,000 or so clones listed, around 92% were seen once; the top ten hold approximately 1.5%. This sample comprised peripheral blood, obtained before any cancer treatment. The sequence was collected from a female donor of 60 years or more with stage I lung adenocarcinoma.

The CDR3 nucleotides read TGTGCCAGCAGTTACGGCAGCTCCAATTCACCCCTCCACTTT. It specifies CASSYGSSNSPLHF. The chain joins TRBV6-5 to TRBJ1-6; D unclear. CDR3 length: 14 amino acids. CDR1 and CDR2 from the germline V gene are MNHEY and SVGAGI. V was shortened by 2 bases and J by 7 bases, with 9 bases between the two germline ends.